Ten or more counts support the clone carrying this T cell receptor (beta chain). Its antigen is still unknown. This sample is part of a study of response to subunit inactivated influenza vaccine. Notes on the study in general: Every seasonal influenza vaccination brings in few new T cells, the authors suggested.

The CDR3 extends over 14 amino acids. V was clipped by 5 bases and J by 4 bases; unmatched bases: 7. Germline V CDR1 and CDR2: SGHTA, FQGNSA. TCRdb processed the RT-PCR reads anew with MiXCR; each CDR3 protein has one entry. The table includes hundreds of thousands of distinct CDR3 sequences, around 15% detected once. The gene calls are TRBV7-2 and TRBJ1-2; TRBD1 matches at 7 bases. The sample consisted of PBMCs from blood, taken about 14 days before vaccination. This TCR came from a man in his fifties who received an inactivated influenza vaccine. CDR3 amino acids: CASSPGGDSYGYTF. CDR3 sequence (DNA): TGTGCCAGCAGCCCAGGGGGGGACAGCTATGGCTACACCTTC.